This TCR beta chain was captured by sequencing in a study of blood T cell repertoires in COVID-19. The assay was immunoSEQ multiplex PCR, and TCRdb's table has in-frame clones only and misses some. The profile shows 110,000 or so clones, 70% to 90% of them singletons. The CDR3 totals 14 residues. Germline loops: CDR1 LGHDT, CDR2 YNNKEL (reference sequence). The germline V and J ends were trimmed by 7 bases and 2 bases, with 14 bases remaining between them. The rearrangement links TRBV3-1 (or the pseudogene TRBV3-2) to TRBJ1-1; no clear D. The clonotype comes from a man aged 35-49 years with acute or convalescent COVID-19. The material sequenced was peripheral blood. In DNA, the CDR3 is TGTGCCAGCATCCCCCTCGGGGATAACACTGAAGCTTTCTTT. This encodes CASIPLGDNTEAFF.